The next 22 T cell receptor beta chains were all read from a single sample in a study of shared clonotypes between healthy human individuals. Sequenced by immunoSEQ multiplex PCR; TCRdb stores in-frame clones only, minus some. The table includes 98,000 or so clones, around 65% detected once. Sequenced material: memory CD8+ T cells sorted from blood. Subset of the sample: CD45RO+ cells pooled with CCR7-negative TemRA cells. All receptors derive from a woman in her twenties or thirties in good health.

This clone has more than one count but fewer than ten. This chain connects TRBV25-1 to TRBJ1-2; D uncertain. The V gene's germline CDR1 is MGHDK and CDR2 SYGVNS. V was pared by 3 bases and J by 3 bases, with 14 bases between. The CDR3 has 15 amino acids. In DNA form, the CDR3 reads TGTGCCAGCAGTGAGAAGGACCTCGATTACTATGGCTACACCTTC. It is translated as CASSEKDLDYYGYTF.

This clone was observed at least ten times. This chain links TRBV28 with TRBJ2-5, with D maybe TRBD1 (6 bases). Trimming cost V 6 bases and J 1 base, with 9 bases left between them. This CDR3 is built from 13 residues. CDR1 and CDR2 from the germline V gene are MDHEN and SYDVKM. The CDR3 bases are TGTGCCAGCAGCCGGGACACCCAAGAGACCCAGTACTTC. The encoded protein is CASSRDTQETQYF.

The rearrangement links TRBV28 to TRBJ2-2; D not certain. This CDR3 spans 14 amino acids. With 6 bases removed from V and 6 bases from J, the gap between germline ends came to 14 bases. Germline lookup yields CDR1 MDHEN and CDR2 SYDVKM. The CDR3 bases are TGTGCCAGCAGACCATTGAACGAGGCCGGGGAGCTGTTTTTT. This codes for CASRPLNEAGELFF.

This clone was observed many times. The V call is TRBV9, the J call TRBJ2-7; 7 nucleotides align to TRBD2. Germline CDR1 and CDR2: SGDLS and YYNGEE. Trimming cost V 3 bases and J 5 bases; bases outside gene matches: 8. The CDR3 length is 14 residues. CDR3 loop: CASSASGKLDEQYF. CDR3 bases: TGTGCCAGCAGCGCGAGCGGGAAACTGGACGAGCAGTACTTC.

This chain joins TRBV5-6 and TRBJ1-5; D is perhaps TRBD1 (6 bases). The germline V and J ends were trimmed by 2 bases and 7 bases, with 16 bases remaining between them. This CDR3 region has 15 residues. Germline-derived CDR1 and CDR2 are SGHDT and YYEEEE. The CDR3 region has the DNA TGTGCCAGCAGCTTACCGCGGGGGGCTAGGCAGCCCCAGCATTTT. This sequence encodes CASSLPRGARQPQHF.

This rearrangement joins TRBV5-4 to TRBJ2-3, with 7 bases aligning to TRBD2. V lost 4 bases to trimming and J lost 2 bases; unmatched junction nucleotides: 13. The CDR3 runs to 17 residues. Germline assignment: CDR1 SGHNT and CDR2 YYREEE (reference sequence). CDR3 loop: CASSQEDGGGPTDTQYF. The CDR3 region has the DNA TGTGCCAGCAGCCAAGAGGACGGGGGAGGGCCCACAGATACGCAGTATTTT.

The chain carries TRBV5-6 and TRBJ2-6; D is unresolved. Trimming took off 0 bases at V and 0 bases at J, with 7 bases between the two ends. This CDR3 contains 16 residues. Germline V gives CDR1 SGHDT, CDR2 YYEEEE. The CDR3 here is CASSLVTDSGANVLTF. The CDR3 nucleotides read TGTGCCAGCAGCTTGGTAACTGACTCTGGGGCCAACGTCCTGACTTTC.

The J gene is TRBJ2-5, the V gene TRBV6-6; the D gene is possibly TRBD2 (6 bases). The V gene's germline CDR1 is MNHNY and CDR2 SVGAGI (reference sequence). CDR3 length: 13 amino acids. Trimming removed 6 bases from V and 2 bases from J, with 10 bases in between. The DNA for the CDR3 is TGTGCCAGCAGCCGGGACTCACAAGAGACCCAGTACTTC. This encodes CASSRDSQETQYF.

This clone was counted only a few times. This rearrangement joins TRBV2 to TRBJ1-5; the match to TRBD1 covers 8 bases. This CDR3 is built from 14 residues. With 6 bases clipped from V and 4 bases from J, the junction kept 5 bases outside the gene matches. Germline V gene lookup returns CDR1 SNHLY and CDR2 FYNNEI. The DNA for the CDR3 is TGTGCCAGCAGGACGGGACAGGTAAATCAGCCCCAGCATTTT. Its protein is CASRTGQVNQPQHF. The variable domain in full, with the rest retrieved from reference TRBV2 and TRBJ1-5, is EPEVTQTPSHQVTQMGQEVILRCVPISNHLYFYWYRQILGQKVEFLVSFYNNEISEKSEIFDDQFSVERPDGSNFTLKIRSTKLEDSAMYFCASRTGQVNQPQHFGDGTRLSIL.

The rearrangement links TRBV4-1 to TRBJ1-5; D perhaps matches TRBD1 (5 bases). Trimming removed 1 base from V and 5 bases from J, with 12 bases in between. Germline V lookup: CDR1 MGHRA, CDR2 YSYEKL. The CDR3 extends over 15 amino acids. Here the CDR3 reads CASSQGAKGDQPQHF. The CDR3 DNA reads as TGCGCCAGCAGCCAAGGTGCGAAAGGGGATCAGCCCCAGCATTTT.

The V call is TRBV6-1, the J call TRBJ2-5, with TRBD2 matching over 11 bases. V trimming: 5 bases; J trimming: 4 bases; junction bases outside the gene matches: 6. The length of the CDR3 is 15 residues. Looked up from germline, CDR1 is MNHNS and CDR2 is SASEGT. CDR3 sequence: CASSLGTSGGETQYF. The CDR3 DNA is TGTGCCAGCAGTTTAGGGACTAGCGGCGGAGAGACCCAGTACTTC.

This chain joins TRBV4-1 and TRBJ2-7, with TRBD2 as a possible D gene (6 bases). CDR3 length: 18 residues. Germline V CDR1 and CDR2: MGHRA, YSYEKL. V was pared by 0 bases and J by 1 base, with 19 bases between. CDR3 residues: CASSQDPSGFPFSYEQYF. In DNA, the CDR3 is TGCGCCAGCAGCCAAGATCCGAGCGGGTTTCCTTTTTCCTACGAGCAGTACTTC.

About this clone itself: This likely stems from a read error, as it lies one base from a far larger clone. This chain joins TRBV13 and TRBJ2-7; D may be TRBD2 (6 bases). The CDR3 covers 14 residues. Germline assignment: CDR1 PRHDT and CDR2 FYEKMQ (reference sequence). V dropped 3 bases and J dropped 3 bases, with 12 bases sitting between them. CDR3 in amino acids: CASSLGGFFYEQYF. For the CDR3, the DNA is TGTGCCAGCAGCTTGGGAGGCTTCTTCTACGAGCAGTACTTC.

This chain connects TRBV7-6 to TRBJ2-1; TRBD2 aligns across 10 bases. Germline V CDR1 and CDR2: SGHVS, FNYEAQ. This CDR3 spans 15 amino acids. V shed 5 bases and J 8 bases; nucleotides not matched to a gene: 9. The CDR3 sequence is CASSRTSGGGHEQFF. The DNA of the CDR3 is TGTGCCAGCAGCCGGACTAGCGGAGGAGGACATGAGCAGTTCTTC.

CDR3 loop: CASSPALDTKGYTF. The CDR3 nucleotides are TGTGCCAGCTCACCTGCCTTGGACACAAAGGGCTACACCTTC. The gene calls are TRBV18 and TRBJ1-2, with a possible D match to TRBD1 (5 bases). The V and J ends lost 3 bases and 8 bases respectively, with 16 bases between them. Per the germline V gene, CDR1 is KGHSH and CDR2 is LQKENI. CDR3 size: 14 residues.

This clone was counted between two and nine times. The chain couples TRBV18 to TRBJ2-3; TRBD1 agrees at 7 bases. Germline V gene sequence: CDR1 KGHSH, CDR2 LQKENI. This CDR3 is built from 16 residues. The trim removed 3 bases at V and 1 base at J, leaving 7 bases unmatched. CDR3 nucleotides: TGTGCCAGCTCACCGATGACAGGGATCGGCACAGATACGCAGTATTTT. It translates to CASSPMTGIGTDTQYF.

The chain couples TRBV19 to TRBJ1-1; TRBD1 aligns across 7 bases. Trimming took 7 bases from V and 1 from J; bases not matched to a gene: 9. The CDR3 has 15 residues. From germline, CDR1 is LNHDA and CDR2 SQIVND (reference sequence). Written as DNA, the CDR3 is TGTGCCAGTAAGGCAGGGGGGATCGGGAACACTGAAGCTTTCTTT. It translates to CASKAGGIGNTEAFF.

This chain uses TRBV6-6 with TRBJ2-1; D may be TRBD1 or TRBD2 (6 bases each). Deletions cut 7 bases from V and 2 bases from J, with 15 bases between. The CDR3 is made up of 15 amino acids. In germline, CDR1 is MNHNY, CDR2 SVGAGI (reference sequence). CDR3 nucleotides: TGTGCCAGCACGGGGGCTAGCGAAACCTACAATGAGCAGTTCTTC. Its protein is CASTGASETYNEQFF.

The genes are TRBV27 and TRBJ1-2; D gene unclear. Germline V gene sequence: CDR1 MNHEY, CDR2 SMNVEV (reference sequence). The CDR3 spans 17 residues. Trimming removed 0 bases at V and 2 bases at J, with 16 bases between. CDR3 sequence (DNA): TGTGCCAGCAGTTTATCAGGCTATCTGCCCTTAAACTATGGCTACACCTTC. It codes for CASSLSGYLPLNYGYTF.

A word on this clone: Mismatch with germline at one junction end may stem from a read error. The chain links TRBV6-1 to TRBJ2-7; D may be TRBD1 or TRBD2 (5 bases each). The CDR3 covers 11 residues. Germline lookup yields CDR1 MNHNS and CDR2 SASEGT. The CDR3 DNA reads as TGTGCCAGCATCCTCGGGGACCACTTCTATTTC. This gives the protein CASILGDHFYF.

This clone was seen only a few times. The V gene is TRBV6-4, the J gene TRBJ2-1; D remains unclear. CDR3 size: 14 residues. Trimming left V 3 bases short and J 3 bases short, with 9 bases between. Germline CDR1 and CDR2: MRHNA and SNTAGT. In DNA form, the CDR3 reads TGTGCCAGCAGTGAAGGTCCCGACTACAATGAGCAGTTCTTC. This encodes CASSEGPDYNEQFF.

The V gene is TRBV7-2, the J gene TRBJ2-7; D is unresolved. Trimming pared 5 bases from V and 2 bases from J, leaving 10 bases between. In germline, CDR1 is SGHTA, CDR2 FQGNSA. The CDR3 has 13 residues. CDR3 in DNA: TGTGCCAGCAGCCCATACTTAACCTACGAGCAGTACTTC. It yields the protein CASSPYLTYEQYF.